This record looks at one T cell receptor beta chain sequence and its context. Repertoires were generated with immunoSEQ multiplex PCR, while TCRdb's copy carries only in-frame clones and drops some. The sample holds roughly 560,000 clones, 78% seen once. Germline CDR1 reads SGHTA; CDR2 reads FQGNSA. Germline trimming cut 5 bases from V and 0 bases from J; bases unmatched to any gene: 8. The length of the CDR3 is 17 residues. This sample was taken from a study of shared T cell receptors in the human thymus. These data were likewise used in another study, on human thymus T cells. That report adds: Donor material was obtained from healthy Finnish infants undergoing corrective surgery for congenital heart defects. Thymic tissue was derived from resections collected during corrective heart surgery. There appeared to be biased usage of V and J genes in thymic and blood repertoires. Related work showed strongly overlapping thymic repertoires across unrelated individuals.

Specimen: thymocytes. The rearrangement joins TRBV7-2 to TRBJ1-5, with 9 bases fitting TRBD1. The clonotype comes from a boy in the first two years of life with a congenital heart defect. This CDR3 reads CASSLRDRANSNQPQHF. DNA for the CDR3: TGTGCCAGCAGCCTCCGGGACAGGGCTAATAGCAATCAGCCCCAGCATTTT. The variable domain in full, completed from reference TRBV7-2 and TRBJ1-5, reads GAGVSQSPSNKVTEKGKDVELRCDPISGHTALYWYRQSLGQGLEFLIYFQGNSAPDKSGLPSDRFSAERTGGSVSTLTIQRTQQEDSAVYLCASSLRDRANSNQPQHFGDGTRLSIL.